This T cell receptor (beta chain) was recovered during a study of beta chain features in type 1 diabetes. For the study at large: Sorted cells, 107,917,701 in number, were examined across all samples. Whole-study findings and limits: Any HLA effect on TCRB rearrangement was left unresolved by small sub-analyses. Sequencing of cDNA might inflate the share of cells that strongly express TCR.

Sorting with CD45RO/CCR7/CD25/CD127/CD95/CD27 yielded naive, central memory, regulatory and stem-like memory CD4+ cells. Only a few counts were recorded for this clone. The antigen is not known. Investigators reverse transcribed all isolated RNA, so they sequenced expressed TCRB transcripts. The data were produced by immunoSEQ multiplex PCR, yet TCRdb's version contains in-frame clones alone and is incomplete. The sample lists hundreds of thousands of clones, roughly 15% occurring once. The CDR3 has 15 amino acids. The ends lost 6 bases at V and 5 bases at J; junction bases unmatched: 8. Germline CDR1 is MNHEY and CDR2 is SVGAGI.

The receptor was isolated from a man aged 18-30 years in good health. What was sequenced was naive CD4+ T cells from blood. This sequence joins TRBV6-5 and TRBJ2-1, with 9 positions matching TRBD1. This CDR3 reads CASRKPGQGNNEQFF. Written as DNA, the CDR3 is TGTGCCAGCAGGAAACCGGGACAGGGTAACAATGAGCAGTTCTTC.